This is a list of T cell receptor beta chains from one sample in a study of regulatory T cells in long-lasting Graves disease. TCRdb reprocessed the multiplex PCR reads via MiXCR and lists one record per CDR3 protein. Of roughly 260,000 distinct CDR3 sequences listed, 15% to 20% are singletons. The same data also contributed to another study, on T cells in Graves' hyperthyroidism and ophthalmopathy.

The sequenced sample was peripheral blood mononuclear cells (PBMCs), obtained at new diagnosis, from a patient treated with antithyroid drugs. These receptors were collected from a woman aged 30 to 39 with Graves disease. Both conserved end residues are part of each CDR3. Fields, in order: J gene, clone size, V gene, D gene, CDR3 DNA, CDR3 protein. The D gene is left open where the match is weak. For some rows the clone size is stated as once, few or many, or as a class when expanded; others skip it.

J gene: TRBJ1-2; clone size: many; V gene: TRBV6-2/TRBV6-3; D gene: TRBD1; CDR3 DNA: TGTGCCAGCAGTTACTCAACGGGGGGACAGGGGGGTGTTGGCTACACCTTC; CDR3 protein: CASSYSTGGQGGVGYTF
J gene: TRBJ1-2; clone size: many; V gene: TRBV6-5; D gene: -; CDR3 DNA: TGTGCCAGCAGTTACCCTCCTCCGACATACACCTTC; CDR3 protein: CASSYPPPTYTF
J gene: TRBJ2-3; clone size: many; V gene: TRBV3-1; D gene: -; CDR3 DNA: TGTGCCAGCAGCCAAGATTGGAGCGGCCCCTCTTCTAAAGATACGCAGTATTTT; CDR3 protein: CASSQDWSGPSSKDTQYF
J gene: TRBJ1-1; clone size: many; V gene: TRBV5-1; D gene: -; CDR3 DNA: TGCGCCAGCAGCTTGGTTCGGAAGAACACTGAAGCTTTCTTT; CDR3 protein: CASSLVRKNTEAFF
J gene: TRBJ1-3; clone size: many; V gene: TRBV20-1; D gene: -; CDR3 DNA: TGCAGTGCATCAAACGATGTGGGAAACACCATATATTTT; CDR3 protein: CSASNDVGNTIYF
J gene: TRBJ2-1; clone size: -; V gene: TRBV7-2; D gene: TRBD2; CDR3 DNA: TGTGCCAGCAGCTCGGCTAGCGGGGCCAGCTCCTACAATGAGCAGTTCTTC; CDR3 protein: CASSSASGASSYNEQFF
J gene: TRBJ2-2; clone size: few; V gene: TRBV7-3; D gene: -; CDR3 DNA: TGTGCCAGCAGCTTACCGAGACTGCCGAACACCGGGGAGCTGTTTTTT; CDR3 protein: CASSLPRLPNTGELFF
J gene: TRBJ2-7; clone size: many; V gene: TRBV7-9; D gene: -; CDR3 DNA: TGTGCCAGCAGCTTAAAGGGGCCCAGGAGCTCCTACGAGCAGTACTTC; CDR3 protein: CASSLKGPRSSYEQYF
J gene: TRBJ2-7; clone size: many; V gene: TRBV28; D gene: TRBD2; CDR3 DNA: TGTGCCAGCAGTTCCATGGGACTAGCGGGGGTCCGCTACGAGCAGTACTTC; CDR3 protein: CASSSMGLAGVRYEQYF
J gene: TRBJ1-1; clone size: many; V gene: TRBV6-5; D gene: -; CDR3 DNA: TGTGCCAGCAGTTACCGGCATTTGAACACTGAAGCTTTCTTT; CDR3 protein: CASSYRHLNTEAFF
J gene: TRBJ1-5; clone size: many; V gene: TRBV20-1; D gene: -; CDR3 DNA: TGCAGTGCTAGGGGACAATATAGCAATCAGCCCCAGCATTTT; CDR3 protein: CSARGQYSNQPQHF
J gene: TRBJ2-1; clone size: many; V gene: TRBV3-1; D gene: -; CDR3 DNA: TGTGCCAGCAGCCAAGAAGGCGTCTTAAACTACAATGAGCAGTTCTTC; CDR3 protein: CASSQEGVLNYNEQFF
J gene: TRBJ1-5; clone size: many; V gene: TRBV12-3/TRBV12-4; D gene: -; CDR3 DNA: TGTGCCAGCAGTTTAGCGGTCGTCAGCAATCAGCCCCAGCATTTT; CDR3 protein: CASSLAVVSNQPQHF
J gene: TRBJ2-5; clone size: -; V gene: TRBV4-1; D gene: -; CDR3 DNA: TGCGCCAGCAGCCACCCAAACAGGGTGTCAGAGACCCAGTACTTC; CDR3 protein: CASSHPNRVSETQYF
J gene: TRBJ2-1; clone size: many; V gene: TRBV6-2/TRBV6-3; D gene: TRBD2; CDR3 DNA: TGTGCCAGCATTCTCGGATGGCGGGGAGGGGTCGGTGAGCAGTTCTTC; CDR3 protein: CASILGWRGGVGEQFF
J gene: TRBJ2-7; clone size: -; V gene: TRBV2; D gene: TRBD1; CDR3 DNA: TGTGCCAACTCTCAACTGGGGGACAGGGGCGAGCAGTACTTC; CDR3 protein: CANSQLGDRGEQYF
J gene: TRBJ1-1; clone size: many; V gene: TRBV3-1; D gene: -; CDR3 DNA: TGTGCCAGCAGCCAAGTTGAGGACACTGAAGCTTTCTTT; CDR3 protein: CASSQVEDTEAFF
J gene: TRBJ2-7; clone size: many; V gene: TRBV6-1; D gene: TRBD2; CDR3 DNA: TGTGCCAGCAAAGCGGGACGGAGCTCCTACGAGCAGTACTTC; CDR3 protein: CASKAGRSSYEQYF
J gene: TRBJ2-7; clone size: many; V gene: TRBV6-1; D gene: -; CDR3 DNA: TGTGCCAGCAGGCAGGGGGGACTATACGAGCAGTACTTC; CDR3 protein: CASRQGGLYEQYF
J gene: TRBJ1-6; clone size: -; V gene: TRBV20-1; D gene: TRBD1; CDR3 DNA: TGCAGTGCTGGGGGGGGGACAGAGACTTCACCCCTCCACTTT; CDR3 protein: CSAGGGTETSPLHF
J gene: TRBJ2-5; clone size: many; V gene: TRBV18; D gene: -; CDR3 DNA: TGTGCCAGCTCACCACAGGACCTAATCCCAGAGACCCAGTACTTC; CDR3 protein: CASSPQDLIPETQYF
J gene: TRBJ2-2; clone size: -; V gene: TRBV5-4; D gene: TRBD1; CDR3 DNA: TGTGCCAGCAGCTGGATGGGACAGGGGAGCACCGGGGAGCTGTTTTTT; CDR3 protein: CASSWMGQGSTGELFF
J gene: TRBJ2-7; clone size: many; V gene: TRBV6-1; D gene: -; CDR3 DNA: TGTGCCAGCAGACTCATAACCGGCTACGAGCAGTACTTC; CDR3 protein: CASRLITGYEQYF
J gene: TRBJ2-1; clone size: many; V gene: TRBV12-3/TRBV12-4; D gene: TRBD2; CDR3 DNA: TGTGCCAGCAGTTTTGGGACCTCGGGGGGTGAGCAGTTCTTC; CDR3 protein: CASSFGTSGGEQFF
J gene: TRBJ2-2; clone size: many; V gene: TRBV7-9; D gene: -; CDR3 DNA: TGTGCCAGCAGCTTAGGGAGACGGACTACGAACACCGGGGAGCTGTTTTTT; CDR3 protein: CASSLGRRTTNTGELFF
J gene: TRBJ2-3; clone size: -; V gene: TRBV2; D gene: TRBD2; CDR3 DNA: TGTGCCAGCAGTGGACTAGCGGGAACAGATACGCAGTATTTT; CDR3 protein: CASSGLAGTDTQYF
J gene: TRBJ1-5; clone size: many; V gene: TRBV2; D gene: -; CDR3 DNA: TGTGCCAGCAGTGAAGGCGGGGTGGAAAGCAATCAGCCCCAGCATTTT; CDR3 protein: CASSEGGVESNQPQHF
J gene: TRBJ1-2; clone size: many; V gene: TRBV5-1; D gene: -; CDR3 DNA: TGCGCCAGCAGAACCGACAGGCCTTCCACCTTC; CDR3 protein: CASRTDRPSTF
J gene: TRBJ1-3; clone size: many; V gene: TRBV3-1; D gene: -; CDR3 DNA: TGTGCCAGCAGCATGGGCCTTCCAGGAAACACCATATATTTT; CDR3 protein: CASSMGLPGNTIYF